The present entry profiles one TCR beta chain with its context. The antigen remains unidentified. TCRdb re-derived calls from the 5' RACE reads in MiXCR, one entry per CDR3 protein. The data hold around 90,000 distinct CDR3 sequences, with approximately 13% observed a single time. This entry comes from a study of T-cell memory formation after mild COVID-19. Findings of the study overall: The second-wave clones peaking on day 37 were not confirmed as SARS-CoV-2-specific. Among clones contracting day 15 to 85, CD4/CD8 was balanced, whereas later expanders leaned CD4+.

There are 16 residues in the CDR3. Germline lookup yields CDR1 MGHRA and CDR2 YSYEKL. V lost 0 bases and J lost 2; bases outside the gene matches: 6. The clonotype comes from an adult woman who had mild COVID-19 (a few samples of this study predate the infection). Cell type and time point are not known. Sequencing was performed on PBMCs or a T cell subset sorted from them (not recorded which). V is TRBV4-1 and J is TRBJ2-7; 8 positions agree with TRBD2. This chain's CDR3 is CASSQDRATSAYEQYF. CDR3 nucleotides: TGCGCCAGCAGCCAAGACAGGGCGACTAGCGCCTACGAGCAGTACTTC.